This is a list of T cell receptor beta chains from one sample in a study of Ad26.COV2.S vaccination and SARS-CoV-2 variants. The repertoire was sequenced with immunoSEQ multiplex PCR; TCRdb's copy has only in-frame clones and lacks some. The table lists approximately 420,000 clones, around 85% of them singletons. This material consisted of peripheral blood, taken in a trial of Ad26.COV2.S vaccine versus placebo. The receptors originated from a person between 18 and 65 years old who received the Ad26.COV2.S COVID-19 vaccine or a placebo. Each CDR3 is given without its conserved first and last residue. Clone size is given for some rows only: seen once, a few or many times, or a class if the clone is expanded.

CDR3aa: ASSWGDTNYEQY; j_gene: TRBJ2-7; len: 12; abundance: -; v_gene: TRBV19
CDR3aa: ASSPAGVLHEQY; j_gene: TRBJ2-7; len: 12; abundance: few; v_gene: TRBV6-2/TRBV6-3
CDR3aa: ASSEDSIAYEQY; j_gene: TRBJ2-7; len: 12; abundance: -; v_gene: TRBV18
CDR3aa: ASSAGTDYGYT; j_gene: TRBJ1-2; len: 11; abundance: -; v_gene: TRBV5-1
CDR3aa: ASSEQGGANTGELF; j_gene: TRBJ2-2; len: 14; abundance: -; v_gene: TRBV6-1
CDR3aa: ASSQVPGNTGELF; j_gene: TRBJ2-2; len: 13; abundance: -; v_gene: TRBV3-1/TRBV3-2
CDR3aa: ASSQRTRTRGLETQY; j_gene: TRBJ2-5; len: 15; abundance: -; v_gene: TRBV3-1/TRBV3-2
CDR3aa: ASSKAENTEAF; j_gene: TRBJ1-1; len: 11; abundance: -; v_gene: TRBV7-9
CDR3aa: ASSYRGGNYEQY; j_gene: TRBJ2-7; len: 12; abundance: -; v_gene: TRBV6-5
CDR3aa: ASSELWTGGRGEAF; j_gene: TRBJ1-1; len: 14; abundance: once; v_gene: TRBV25-1
CDR3aa: ASSLGQGTSPLH; j_gene: TRBJ1-6; len: 12; abundance: once; v_gene: TRBV27
CDR3aa: AISPGTSGVTYEQY; j_gene: TRBJ2-7; len: 14; abundance: -; v_gene: TRBV10-3
CDR3aa: ASSTQGVWTEAF; j_gene: TRBJ1-1; len: 12; abundance: -; v_gene: TRBV18
CDR3aa: ASSQQGFFDSPLH; j_gene: TRBJ1-6; len: 13; abundance: few; v_gene: TRBV5-1
CDR3aa: ASSHKGRNTEAF; j_gene: TRBJ1-1; len: 12; abundance: -; v_gene: TRBV13
CDR3aa: ASSESSTSTDTQY; j_gene: TRBJ2-3; len: 13; abundance: -; v_gene: TRBV6-1
CDR3aa: ASSPSGGATYEQY; j_gene: TRBJ2-7; len: 13; abundance: -; v_gene: TRBV5-4
CDR3aa: ASSQEGTNIQY; j_gene: TRBJ2-4; len: 11; abundance: -; v_gene: TRBV3-1/TRBV3-2
CDR3aa: ASSQVVAAGELF; j_gene: TRBJ2-2; len: 12; abundance: -; v_gene: TRBV3-1/TRBV3-2
CDR3aa: ASSSTAYYEQY; j_gene: TRBJ2-7; len: 11; abundance: few; v_gene: TRBV18
CDR3aa: ASSLYLGTGELF; j_gene: TRBJ2-2; len: 12; abundance: once; v_gene: TRBV5-1
CDR3aa: ASSPGRGLNTEAF; j_gene: TRBJ1-1; len: 13; abundance: -; v_gene: TRBV19
CDR3aa: ATSDFWSSGNTIY; j_gene: TRBJ1-3; len: 13; abundance: few; v_gene: TRBV24-1
CDR3aa: ASAERSGNEQF; j_gene: TRBJ2-1; len: 11; abundance: -; v_gene: TRBV2
CDR3aa: ASSQDLVAGGLGEQF; j_gene: TRBJ2-1; len: 15; abundance: -; v_gene: TRBV3-1/TRBV3-2
CDR3aa: SVEDIQDTGELF; j_gene: TRBJ2-2; len: 12; abundance: -; v_gene: TRBV29-1
CDR3aa: ASSFGTGEGSYEQY; j_gene: TRBJ2-7; len: 14; abundance: -; v_gene: TRBV19
CDR3aa: ASSLYGTEQY; j_gene: TRBJ2-7; len: 10; abundance: -; v_gene: TRBV13
CDR3aa: ASSLEQLMDTEAF; j_gene: TRBJ1-1; len: 13; abundance: -; v_gene: TRBV7-6
CDR3aa: ASSLLQGTGYT; j_gene: TRBJ1-2; len: 11; abundance: -; v_gene: TRBV5-4
CDR3aa: ASSPPGTASYEQY; j_gene: TRBJ2-7; len: 13; abundance: -; v_gene: TRBV14
CDR3aa: ASSFFLQGSTDTQY; j_gene: TRBJ2-3; len: 14; abundance: -; v_gene: TRBV5-6
CDR3aa: ASSQAGPGYT; j_gene: TRBJ1-2; len: 10; abundance: -; v_gene: TRBV4-2
CDR3aa: ASSQNPLAAWYEQY; j_gene: TRBJ2-7; len: 14; abundance: -; v_gene: TRBV3-1/TRBV3-2
CDR3aa: ASSQGQGPSLDYEQY; j_gene: TRBJ2-7; len: 15; abundance: -; v_gene: TRBV4-1
CDR3aa: ASSLEVGTLATNEKLF; j_gene: TRBJ1-4; len: 16; abundance: -; v_gene: TRBV11-2
CDR3aa: ASSKTGGNEKLF; j_gene: TRBJ1-4; len: 12; abundance: -; v_gene: TRBV7-2
CDR3aa: ASSSRDRITEAF; j_gene: TRBJ1-1; len: 12; abundance: -; v_gene: TRBV5-8
CDR3aa: ASSYYRDTNEQY; j_gene: TRBJ2-7; len: 12; abundance: once; v_gene: TRBV5-8